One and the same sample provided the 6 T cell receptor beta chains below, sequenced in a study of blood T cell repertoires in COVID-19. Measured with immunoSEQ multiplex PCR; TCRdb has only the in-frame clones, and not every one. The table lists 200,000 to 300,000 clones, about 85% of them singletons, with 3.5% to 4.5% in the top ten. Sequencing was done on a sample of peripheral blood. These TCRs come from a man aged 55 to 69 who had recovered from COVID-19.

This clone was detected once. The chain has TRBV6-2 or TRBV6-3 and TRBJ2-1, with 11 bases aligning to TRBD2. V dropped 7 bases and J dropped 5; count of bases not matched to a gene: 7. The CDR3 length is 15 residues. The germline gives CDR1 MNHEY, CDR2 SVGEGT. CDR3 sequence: CASTPGLAVDNEQFF. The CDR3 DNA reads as TGTGCCAGCACCCCGGGACTAGCGGTAGACAATGAGCAGTTCTTC.

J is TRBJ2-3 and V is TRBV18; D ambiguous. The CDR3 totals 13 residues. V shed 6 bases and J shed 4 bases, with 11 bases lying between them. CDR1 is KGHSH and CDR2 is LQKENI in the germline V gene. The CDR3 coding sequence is TGTGCCAGCTCGTCTGCGAGGTCAGATACGCAGTATTTT. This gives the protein CASSSARSDTQYF.

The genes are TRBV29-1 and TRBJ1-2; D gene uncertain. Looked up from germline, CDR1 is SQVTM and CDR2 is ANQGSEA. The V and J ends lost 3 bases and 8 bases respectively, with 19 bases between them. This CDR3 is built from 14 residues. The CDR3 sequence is CSVDSDGNLLGYTF. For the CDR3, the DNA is TGCAGCGTTGATAGTGACGGGAACCTTCTCGGCTACACCTTC. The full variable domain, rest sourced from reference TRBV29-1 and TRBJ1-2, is SAVISQKPSRDICQRGTSLTIQCQVDSQVTMMFWYRQQPGQSLTLIATANQGSEATYESGFVIDKFPISRPNLTFSTLTVSNMSPEDSSIYLCSVDSDGNLLGYTFGSGTRLTVV.

The CDR3 coding sequence is TGCGCCAGCAGCTCCGGGACAGGGGTATCAACTAATGAAAAACTGTTTTTT. The encoded protein is CASSSGTGVSTNEKLFF. The chain couples TRBV5-1 to TRBJ1-4; 10 bases are shared with TRBD1. Germline V gene data show CDR1 as SGHRS and CDR2 as YFSETQ. V dropped 3 bases and J dropped 0; count of bases not matched to a gene: 5. The CDR3 extends over 17 amino acids.

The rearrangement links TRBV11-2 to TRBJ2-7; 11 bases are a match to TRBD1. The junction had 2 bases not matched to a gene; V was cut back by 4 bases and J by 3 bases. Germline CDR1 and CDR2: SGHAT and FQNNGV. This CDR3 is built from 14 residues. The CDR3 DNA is TGTGCCAGCAGCTCGGGACAGGGGGACTACGAGCAGTACTTC. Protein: CASSSGQGDYEQYF.

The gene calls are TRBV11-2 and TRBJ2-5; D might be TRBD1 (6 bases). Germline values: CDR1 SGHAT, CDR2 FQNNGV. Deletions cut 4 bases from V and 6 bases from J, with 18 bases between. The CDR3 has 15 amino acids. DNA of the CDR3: TGTGCCAGCAGCTCCAACATTGACAGGAGCCAGACCCAGTACTTC. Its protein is CASSSNIDRSQTQYF.